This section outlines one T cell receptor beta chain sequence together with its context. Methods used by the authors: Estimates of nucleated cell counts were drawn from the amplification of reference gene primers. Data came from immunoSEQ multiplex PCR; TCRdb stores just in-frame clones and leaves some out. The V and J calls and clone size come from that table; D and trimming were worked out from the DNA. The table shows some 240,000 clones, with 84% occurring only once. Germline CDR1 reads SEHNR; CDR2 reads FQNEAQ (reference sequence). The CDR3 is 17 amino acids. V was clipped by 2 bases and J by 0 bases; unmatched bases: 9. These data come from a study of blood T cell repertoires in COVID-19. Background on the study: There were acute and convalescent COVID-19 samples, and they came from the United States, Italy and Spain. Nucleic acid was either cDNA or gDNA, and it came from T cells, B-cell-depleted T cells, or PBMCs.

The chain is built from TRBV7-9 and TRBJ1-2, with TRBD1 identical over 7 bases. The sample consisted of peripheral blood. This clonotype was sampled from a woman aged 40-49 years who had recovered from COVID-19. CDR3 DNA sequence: TGTGCCAGCAGCTTAATACTCGGGACAGATACTAACTATGGCTACACCTTC. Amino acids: CASSLILGTDTNYGYTF.